This T cell receptor beta chain is drawn from a study of blood T cells in healthy people across ages. Background on the study: Per two T cells, about one barcoded beta molecule was captured through template switching.

The use of a sample-barcoded 5' primer and a J-beta primer mix characterized a second PCR of roughly 6 to 11 cycles. Using its own MiXCR run on the 5' RACE reads, TCRdb lists one record per CDR3 protein. The profile shows some 640,000 distinct CDR3 sequences, under 30% of them singletons. CDR1 is SQVTM, CDR2 ANQGSEA, per germline. The CDR3 is 16 residues long. Germline trimming cut 6 bases from V and 3 bases from J; bases unmatched to any gene: 14. The study's findings and limits: With age, beta diversity per million T cells declined roughly linearly, significantly by about 37.

Many counts were recorded for this clonotype. As yet, its antigen is unknown. The gene calls are TRBV29-1 and TRBJ2-3; 8 bases agree with TRBD2. The sample was blood. The sequence was collected from a woman of 80 years or more in good health. The CDR3 loop is CSVMPWARGVTDTQYF. The DNA of the CDR3 is TGCAGCGTCATGCCTTGGGCGCGGGGGGTAACAGATACGCAGTATTTT.